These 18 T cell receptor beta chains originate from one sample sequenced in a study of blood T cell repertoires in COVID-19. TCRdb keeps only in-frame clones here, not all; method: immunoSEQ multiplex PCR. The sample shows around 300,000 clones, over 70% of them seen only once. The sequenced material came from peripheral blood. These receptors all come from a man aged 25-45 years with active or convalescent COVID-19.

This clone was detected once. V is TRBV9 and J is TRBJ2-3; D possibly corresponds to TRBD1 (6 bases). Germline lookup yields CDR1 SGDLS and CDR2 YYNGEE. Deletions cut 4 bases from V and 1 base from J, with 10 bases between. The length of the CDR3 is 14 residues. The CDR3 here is CASSFRTGTDTQYF. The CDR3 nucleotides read TGTGCCAGCAGCTTCCGGACAGGCACAGATACGCAGTATTTT.

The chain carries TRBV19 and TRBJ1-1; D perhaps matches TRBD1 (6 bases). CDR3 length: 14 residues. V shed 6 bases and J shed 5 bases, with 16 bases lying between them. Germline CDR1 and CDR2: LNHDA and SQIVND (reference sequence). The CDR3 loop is CASRITGSGTEAFF. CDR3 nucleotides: TGTGCCAGTAGGATCACAGGGTCGGGGACTGAAGCTTTCTTT.

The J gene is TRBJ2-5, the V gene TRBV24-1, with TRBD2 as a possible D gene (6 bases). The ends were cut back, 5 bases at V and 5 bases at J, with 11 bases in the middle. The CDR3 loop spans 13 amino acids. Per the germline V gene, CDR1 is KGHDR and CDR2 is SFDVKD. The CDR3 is CATSGGVGETQYF. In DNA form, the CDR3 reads TGTGCCACCAGTGGCGGGGTCGGGGAGACCCAGTACTTC.

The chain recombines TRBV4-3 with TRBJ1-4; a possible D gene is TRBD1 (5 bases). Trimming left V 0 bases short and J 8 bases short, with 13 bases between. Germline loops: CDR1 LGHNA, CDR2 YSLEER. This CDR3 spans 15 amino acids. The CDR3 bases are TGCGCCAGCAGCCAAGATATAACAGGTCGGGAAAAACTGTTTTTT. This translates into CASSQDITGREKLFF.

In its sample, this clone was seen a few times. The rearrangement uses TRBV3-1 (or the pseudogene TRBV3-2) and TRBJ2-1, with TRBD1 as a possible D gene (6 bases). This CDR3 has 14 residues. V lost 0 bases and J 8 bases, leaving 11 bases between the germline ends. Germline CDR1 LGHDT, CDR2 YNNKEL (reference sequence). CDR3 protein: CASSQDSGADEQFF. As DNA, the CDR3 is TGTGCCAGCAGCCAAGATTCAGGGGCTGATGAGCAGTTCTTC.

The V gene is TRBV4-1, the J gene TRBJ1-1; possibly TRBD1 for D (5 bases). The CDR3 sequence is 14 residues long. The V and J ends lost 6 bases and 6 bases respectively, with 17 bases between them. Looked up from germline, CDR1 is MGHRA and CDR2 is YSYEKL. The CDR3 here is CASRPIHQGSEAFF. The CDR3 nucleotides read TGCGCCAGCAGACCTATACACCAGGGCTCTGAAGCTTTCTTT.

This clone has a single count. CDR3 sequence (DNA): TGTGCCTGGAGCCGTAACAGGGGTGACATTCAGTACTTC. This encodes CAWSRNRGDIQYF. This chain uses TRBV30 with TRBJ2-4, with 7 nucleotides matching TRBD1. Germline V gene lookup returns CDR1 GTSNPN and CDR2 SVGIG (reference sequence). J was trimmed by 8 bases and V by 3 bases; bases with no gene match: 7. This CDR3 has 13 amino acids.

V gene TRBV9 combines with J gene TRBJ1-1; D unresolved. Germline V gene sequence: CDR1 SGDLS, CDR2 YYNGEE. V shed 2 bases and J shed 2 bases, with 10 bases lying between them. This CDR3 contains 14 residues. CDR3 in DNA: TGTGCCAGCAGCGTTTTGCGGTTAAACACTGAAGCTTTCTTT. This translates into CASSVLRLNTEAFF.

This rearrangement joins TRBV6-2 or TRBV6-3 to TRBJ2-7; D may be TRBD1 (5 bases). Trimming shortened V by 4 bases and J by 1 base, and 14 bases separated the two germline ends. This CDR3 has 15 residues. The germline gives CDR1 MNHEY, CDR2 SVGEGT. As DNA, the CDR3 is TGTGCCAGCAGTTTATTACAGGAGATGTCCTACGAGCAGTACTTC. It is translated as CASSLLQEMSYEQYF.

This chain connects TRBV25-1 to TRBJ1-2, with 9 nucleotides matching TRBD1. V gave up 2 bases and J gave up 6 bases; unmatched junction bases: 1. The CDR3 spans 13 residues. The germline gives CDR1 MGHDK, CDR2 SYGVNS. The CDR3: CASSEGQGNGYTF. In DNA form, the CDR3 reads TGTGCCAGCAGTGAAGGACAGGGGAATGGCTACACCTTC.

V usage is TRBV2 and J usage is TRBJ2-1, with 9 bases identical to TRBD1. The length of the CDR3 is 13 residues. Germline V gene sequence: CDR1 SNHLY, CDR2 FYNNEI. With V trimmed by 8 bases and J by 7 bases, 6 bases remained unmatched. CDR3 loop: CASPGQGLNEQFF. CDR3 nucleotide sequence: TGTGCCAGCCCGGGACAGGGTTTAAATGAGCAGTTCTTC.

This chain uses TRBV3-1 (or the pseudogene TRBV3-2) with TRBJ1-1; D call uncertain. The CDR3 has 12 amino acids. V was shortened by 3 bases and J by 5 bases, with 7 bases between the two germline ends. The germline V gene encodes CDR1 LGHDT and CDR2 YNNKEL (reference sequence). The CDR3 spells CASSHGRTEAFF. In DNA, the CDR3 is TGTGCCAGCAGCCATGGGAGGACTGAAGCTTTCTTT.

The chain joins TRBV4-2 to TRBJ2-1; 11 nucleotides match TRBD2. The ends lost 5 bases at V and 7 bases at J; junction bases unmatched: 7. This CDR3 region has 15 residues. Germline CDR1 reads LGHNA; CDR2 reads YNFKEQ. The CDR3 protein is CASSYGTSGGNEQFF. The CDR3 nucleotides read TGTGCCAGCAGCTACGGGACTAGCGGAGGTAATGAGCAGTTCTTC.

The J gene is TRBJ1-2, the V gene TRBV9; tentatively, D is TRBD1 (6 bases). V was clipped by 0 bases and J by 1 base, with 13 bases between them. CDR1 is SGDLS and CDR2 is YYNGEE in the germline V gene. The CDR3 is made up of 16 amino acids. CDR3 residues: CASSVDPQGSNYGYTF. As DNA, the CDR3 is TGTGCCAGCAGCGTAGACCCCCAGGGGAGTAACTATGGCTACACCTTC. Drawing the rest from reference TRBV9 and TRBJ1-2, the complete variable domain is DSGVTQTPKHLITATGQRVTLRCSPRSGDLSVYWYQQSLDQGLQFLIQYYNGEERAKGNILERFSAQQFPDLHSELNLSSLELGDSALYFCASSVDPQGSNYGYTFGSGTRLTVV.

This CDR3 reads CATSEPSGGYTDTQYF. In DNA, the CDR3 is TGTGCCACCAGTGAGCCTAGCGGGGGGTATACAGATACGCAGTATTTT. The rearrangement uses TRBV24-1 and TRBJ2-3; 11 bases align to TRBD2. Germline V gene data show CDR1 as KGHDR and CDR2 as SFDVKD. The CDR3 sequence is 16 residues long. Trimming took 4 bases from V and 3 from J; bases not matched to a gene: 5.

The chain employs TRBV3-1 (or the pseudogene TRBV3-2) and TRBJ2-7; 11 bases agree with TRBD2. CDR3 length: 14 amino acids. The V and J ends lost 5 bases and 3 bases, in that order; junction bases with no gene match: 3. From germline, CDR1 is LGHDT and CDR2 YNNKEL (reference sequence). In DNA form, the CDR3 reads TGTGCCAGCAGCGGGACTAGCGGAGTCTACGAGCAGTACTTC. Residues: CASSGTSGVYEQYF.

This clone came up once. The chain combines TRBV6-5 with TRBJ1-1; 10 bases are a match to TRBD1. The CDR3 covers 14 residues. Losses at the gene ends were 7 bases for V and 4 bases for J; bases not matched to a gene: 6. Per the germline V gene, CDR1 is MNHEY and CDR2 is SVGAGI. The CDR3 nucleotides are TGTGCCAGCACTCGACAGGGGGCAGGCACTGAAGCTTTCTTT. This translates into CASTRQGAGTEAFF.

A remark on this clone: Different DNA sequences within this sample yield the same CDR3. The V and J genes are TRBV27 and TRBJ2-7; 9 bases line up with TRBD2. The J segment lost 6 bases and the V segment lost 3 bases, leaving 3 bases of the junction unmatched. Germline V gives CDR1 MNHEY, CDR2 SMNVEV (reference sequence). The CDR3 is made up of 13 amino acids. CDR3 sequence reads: CASSLGLASEQYF. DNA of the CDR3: TGTGCCAGCAGTTTGGGACTAGCTAGCGAGCAGTACTTC.